This T cell receptor beta chain is from a study of response to subunit inactivated influenza vaccine. This clonotype was detected only a few times. TCRdb independently ran MiXCR on the RT-PCR reads; one entry per CDR3 protein. The table shows fewer than 250,000 distinct CDR3 sequences, with 13% to 15% occurring only once. The CDR3 covers 13 residues. Trimming removed 0 bases from V and 3 bases from J, with 5 bases in between. Germline lookup yields CDR1 MDHEN and CDR2 SYDVKM. The clonotype originates from a man in his fifties or sixties who received an inactivated influenza vaccine. The chain is built from TRBV28 and TRBJ2-5; D not certain. Source: CD8+ T cells sorted from PBMCs, taken less than 6 days after vaccination. Here the CDR3 DNA reads TGTGCCAGCAGTTTATGGGCCGAAGAGACCCAGTACTTC. Its protein is CASSLWAEETQYF.